This T cell receptor beta chain originates from a study of OX40 agonist ivuxolimab in advanced cancers. On the study more broadly: Intravenous ivuxolimab was administered to patients every 2 weeks at 0.01 to 10 mg/kg. Partial responses were seen in three patients, one with hepatocellular carcinoma and two with cutaneous melanoma. The mean age was about 57 years, ranging from about 20 to 85, with roughly four fifths of participants male.

Concerning this clone itself: Its target is not known.

Clones were read by immunoSEQ multiplex PCR, and TCRdb kept only the in-frame ones, dropping some. The sample contains about 96,000 clones, 90% of which appear only once. The CDR3 loop spans 15 amino acids. V lost 5 bases to trimming and J lost 0 bases; unmatched junction nucleotides: 5. Germline lookup yields CDR1 LNHDA and CDR2 SQIVND (reference sequence). Study-wide results and limits: Averaged across samples, CD8+ T cells carried more expanded clones than CD4+ did.

Specimen: CD4+ or CD8+ T cells sorted from blood, collected in a trial of the OX40 agonist ivuxolimab. This receptor was taken from an adult with an advanced solid tumor such as melanoma, head and neck, liver or kidney cancer. The rearrangement links TRBV19 to TRBJ2-7; 9 nucleotides align to TRBD1. The CDR3 nucleotides read TGTGCCAGTAGTGAATCGACAGGGGGCTCCTACGAGCAGTACTTC. Translation: CASSESTGGSYEQYF.